This T cell receptor beta chain was found in a study of T cell responses to AZD1222 COVID-19 vaccine. The assay was immunoSEQ multiplex PCR, and TCRdb's table has in-frame clones only and misses some. The table has 100,000 or so clones, roughly 90% seen once; the top ten hold less than 3.5%. Looked up from germline, CDR1 is SNHLY and CDR2 is FYNNEI. The CDR3 consists of 18 residues. Trimming stripped 1 base from V and 8 bases from J, with 26 bases between. This clone was seen a single time. The source is an adult in good health. The chain employs TRBV2 and TRBJ1-2; TRBD1 is a possible D gene (5 bases). The sequences come from peripheral blood, collected on day 0 of AZD1222 vaccination. In DNA form, the CDR3 reads TGTGCCAGCAGTGAAGTCGTACCTGGACGGACAAGGGCTAGGGGCTACACCTTC. As protein: CASSEVVPGRTRARGYTF.